A single sample is the source of the 29 T cell receptor beta chains below, sequenced in a study of blood T cell repertoires in COVID-19. Here immunoSEQ multiplex PCR was the method, and the copy in TCRdb shows in-frame clones only, minus some. Among fewer than 150,000 clones listed, around nine tenths were seen once. The sample was peripheral blood. The receptors here all came from a woman between 40 and 55 years old with acute or convalescent COVID-19.

The chain links TRBV3-1 (or the pseudogene TRBV3-2) to TRBJ2-3; 7 bases line up with TRBD1. Trimming cost V 6 bases and J 8 bases; bases outside gene matches: 5. CDR1 and CDR2 (germline): LGHDT, YNNKEL (reference sequence). The CDR3 contains 12 residues. CDR3 residues: CASSPTGSTQYF. The CDR3 DNA is TGTGCCAGCAGTCCGACAGGGAGTACGCAGTATTTT.

V is TRBV5-1 and J is TRBJ2-7; possibly TRBD2 for D (7 bases). Per the germline V gene, CDR1 is SGHRS and CDR2 is YFSETQ. The CDR3 covers 15 residues. Trimming pared 6 bases from V and 2 bases from J, leaving 18 bases between. CDR3 bases: TGCGCCAGCACCCCGAGGTGGGGGGGCACCTACGAGCAGTACTTC. Translation gives CASTPRWGGTYEQYF.

The chain is built from TRBV13 and TRBJ1-1, with 8 bases identical to TRBD1. There are 13 residues in the CDR3. The V gene's germline CDR1 is PRHDT and CDR2 FYEKMQ (reference sequence). V trimming: 5 bases; J trimming: 7 bases; junction bases outside the gene matches: 6. CDR3 DNA: TGTGCCAGCAGCCTTGGACAGGGCAGTGAAGCTTTCTTT. Amino acid sequence: CASSLGQGSEAFF.

The gene calls are TRBV4-1 and TRBJ1-2; 7 bases fit TRBD1. Losses at the gene ends were 1 base for V and 2 bases for J; bases not matched to a gene: 1. Looked up from germline, CDR1 is MGHRA and CDR2 is YSYEKL. This CDR3 contains 14 residues. DNA for the CDR3: TGCGCCAGCAGCCAAGTGGGACAGAACTATGGCTACACCTTC. Amino acid sequence: CASSQVGQNYGYTF.

J is TRBJ1-2 and V is TRBV18; TRBD1 might be the D (6 bases). Per germline, CDR1 KGHSH and CDR2 LQKENI. V was cut by 6 bases and J by 3 bases, with 11 bases left in between. The CDR3 sequence is 13 residues long. In nucleotides, the CDR3 is TGTGCCAGCTCTACAGGGAACGACTATGGCTACACCTTC. Amino acids: CASSTGNDYGYTF.

This chain links TRBV24-1 with TRBJ2-2; TRBD2 matches at 8 bases. The CDR3 loop spans 15 amino acids. CDR1 is KGHDR and CDR2 is SFDVKD in the germline V gene. After removal of 4 bases from V and 7 bases from J, the junction contained 7 bases not matched to a gene. This CDR3 is CATSDSRGGDGELFF. The CDR3 nucleotides are TGTGCCACCAGTGACTCACGGGGGGGCGACGGGGAGCTGTTTTTT.

V usage is TRBV12-3 or TRBV12-4 and J usage is TRBJ1-1; the D gene is possibly TRBD1 (5 bases). The CDR3 covers 13 residues. V shed 5 bases and J shed 0 bases, with 7 bases lying between them. This CDR3 is CASSQTVNTEAFF. The CDR3 DNA reads as TGTGCCAGCAGTCAGACAGTGAACACTGAAGCTTTCTTT.

The chain uses TRBV27 and TRBJ2-7, with TRBD1 matching over 8 bases. This CDR3 has 15 residues. CDR1 is MNHEY, CDR2 SMNVEV, per germline (reference sequence). Trimming removed 6 bases from V and 3 bases from J; junction bases left unmatched: 10. The CDR3: CASSGPGQALYEQYF. CDR3 in DNA: TGTGCCAGCAGCGGCCCGGGACAGGCGCTCTACGAGCAGTACTTC.

The V gene is TRBV28, the J gene TRBJ1-2, with a possible D match to TRBD1 (5 bases). The CDR3 loop spans 15 amino acids. Trimming removed 2 bases at V and 7 bases at J, with 17 bases between. Germline CDR1 reads MDHEN; CDR2 reads SYDVKM. The chain's CDR3 is CASSLKGLVGGGYTF. The CDR3 DNA sequence: TGTGCCAGCAGTTTAAAGGGGTTGGTGGGCGGTGGCTACACCTTC.

This clone occurred once. The chain is built from TRBV6-2 or TRBV6-3 and TRBJ2-7; 12 bases map to TRBD1. The CDR3 spans 20 residues. V gave up 0 bases and J gave up 0 bases; unmatched junction bases: 12. Germline loops: CDR1 MNHEY, CDR2 SVGEGT. The CDR3 spells CASSYSLSGQGARVSYEQYF. The CDR3 DNA sequence: TGTGCCAGCAGTTACTCACTTTCGGGACAGGGGGCCAGAGTCTCCTACGAGCAGTACTTC.

This clone occurred a few times. The rearrangement joins TRBV7-9 to TRBJ1-2; 7 bases fit TRBD1. Germline values: CDR1 SEHNR, CDR2 FQNEAQ (reference sequence). The CDR3 totals 15 residues. With V trimmed by 2 bases and J by 3 bases, 6 bases remained unmatched. The CDR3 protein is CASSLPMGQYYGYTF. For the CDR3, the DNA is TGTGCCAGCAGCTTACCGATGGGACAGTACTATGGCTACACCTTC.

The count of this clone is one. The chain has TRBV30 and TRBJ1-2, with D unclear. Germline CDR1 is GTSNPN and CDR2 is SVGIG (reference sequence). Trimming removed 4 bases from V and 2 bases from J, with 8 bases in between. The CDR3 runs 12 residues. In DNA form, the CDR3 reads TGTGCCTGGAAGGCCAGGAACTATGGCTACACCTTC. Amino acids: CAWKARNYGYTF.

This chain links TRBV19 with TRBJ2-1, with 8 bases identical to TRBD2. The ends lost 3 bases at V and 8 bases at J; junction bases unmatched: 6. This CDR3 has 14 residues. Germline CDR1 is LNHDA and CDR2 is SQIVND (reference sequence). The chain's CDR3 is CASSIPGLVYEQFF. CDR3 DNA sequence: TGTGCCAGTAGTATCCCGGGACTAGTCTATGAGCAGTTCTTC.

V usage is TRBV3-1 (or the pseudogene TRBV3-2) and J usage is TRBJ1-2, with 7 bases fitting TRBD1. CDR3 size: 12 residues. Germline values: CDR1 LGHDT, CDR2 YNNKEL (reference sequence). Trimming took 4 bases from V and 10 from J; bases not matched to a gene: 6. The CDR3 reads CASSRRDRAYTF. The CDR3 DNA reads TGTGCCAGCAGCCGCCGGGACAGAGCCTACACCTTC.

The V gene is TRBV10-3, the J gene TRBJ2-7; 8 positions agree with TRBD2. The CDR3 sequence is 15 residues long. V trimming: 6 bases; J trimming: 2 bases; junction bases outside the gene matches: 9. Germline CDR1 and CDR2: ENHRY and SYGVKD. CDR3 in DNA: TGTGCCATCAGGAGGGACGGGGGGGCGGCCTACGAGCAGTACTTC. Translating gives CAIRRDGGAAYEQYF.

The chain employs TRBV5-1 and TRBJ2-3; TRBD2 is a possible D gene (5 bases). This CDR3 has 16 amino acids. Trimming removed 0 bases at V and 0 bases at J, with 11 bases between. Germline V gene lookup returns CDR1 SGHRS and CDR2 YFSETQ. The CDR3 DNA reads as TGCGCCAGCAGCTTGGATATAGGCGGGAGCACAGATACGCAGTATTTT. It codes for CASSLDIGGSTDTQYF.

A few counts support this clone. The rearrangement joins TRBV4-3 to TRBJ2-7; perhaps TRBD2 as D (6 bases). This CDR3 is built from 16 residues. Trimming removed 0 bases from V and 4 bases from J, with 16 bases in between. The V gene's germline CDR1 is LGHNA and CDR2 YSLEER. CDR3 DNA: TGCGCCAGCAGCCAAGATTTAGCGGAAGTCCTATACGAGCAGTACTTC. Translated, it gives CASSQDLAEVLYEQYF.

The rearrangement uses TRBV18 and TRBJ1-5; D is perhaps TRBD1 (5 bases). Trimming shortened V by 0 bases and J by 4 bases, and 7 bases separated the two germline ends. CDR1 KGHSH and CDR2 LQKENI come from the germline V gene. The CDR3 totals 14 residues. This CDR3 reads CASSPPGGNQPQHF. CDR3 DNA sequence: TGTGCCAGCTCACCACCGGGGGGAAATCAGCCCCAGCATTTT. Together with reference TRBV18 and TRBJ1-5, the CDR3 gives the full variable domain: NAGVMQNPRHLVRRRGQEARLRCSPMKGHSHVYWYRQLPEEGLKFMVYLQKENIIDESGMPKERFSAEFPKEGPSILRIQQVVRGDSAAYFCASSPPGGNQPQHFGDGTRLSIL.

The chain uses TRBV6-6 and TRBJ1-1, with 9 bases aligning to TRBD1. Trimming cost V 6 bases and J 6 bases; bases outside gene matches: 11. From germline, CDR1 is MNHNY and CDR2 SVGAGI (reference sequence). CDR3 size: 15 residues. The CDR3 DNA follows: TGTGCCAGCAGCCCCTCGGGACAGGGTATTCCTGAAGCTTTCTTT. As protein: CASSPSGQGIPEAFF.

CDR3 residues: CASSERTGRTEAFF. The CDR3 DNA sequence: TGTGCCAGCAGCGAGAGGACAGGGAGGACTGAAGCTTTCTTT. The gene calls are TRBV3-1 (or the pseudogene TRBV3-2) and TRBJ1-1; the match to TRBD1 covers 8 bases. Germline trimming cut 5 bases from V and 5 bases from J; bases unmatched to any gene: 7. The CDR3 contains 14 residues. Germline V gene lookup returns CDR1 LGHDT and CDR2 YNNKEL (reference sequence).

The rearrangement links TRBV7-3 to TRBJ2-6; tentative D call: TRBD1 (6 bases). The CDR3 has 16 residues. The V and J ends lost 5 bases and 0 bases respectively, with 11 bases between them. Germline assignment: CDR1 SGHTA and CDR2 FQGTGA. The CDR3 sequence: CASSRTVASGANVLTF. CDR3 DNA sequence: TGTGCCAGCAGCCGGACAGTGGCCTCTGGGGCCAACGTCCTGACTTTC.

This clone was counted once. The chain uses TRBV5-1 and TRBJ1-6; D is unclear. Per germline, CDR1 SGHRS and CDR2 YFSETQ. Trimming cost V 0 bases and J 7 bases, with 8 bases left between them. The CDR3 totals 14 residues. The CDR3 coding sequence is TGCGCCAGCAGCTTGGAACTAGGAAATTCACCCCTCCACTTT. This translates into CASSLELGNSPLHF.

This chain connects TRBV19 to TRBJ2-4; 8 bases are a match to TRBD1. Unmatched junction bases numbered 5, after V lost 3 bases and J lost 1 base. This CDR3 is 16 amino acids long. CDR1 is LNHDA, CDR2 SQIVND, per germline (reference sequence). CDR3 DNA: TGTGCCAGTAGTATTTTAACAGGGGGGGCCAAAAACATTCAGTACTTC. Amino acids: CASSILTGGAKNIQYF.

This clone was seen just once. This chain links TRBV6-6 with TRBJ1-5; no reliable D call. V was trimmed by 6 bases and J by 1 base, leaving 13 bases between them. The CDR3 spans 15 residues. Germline CDR1 MNHNY, CDR2 SVGAGI (reference sequence). The CDR3 reads CASSLSDESNQPQHF. DNA for the CDR3: TGTGCCAGCAGCCTCTCTGATGAGAGCAATCAGCCCCAGCATTTT.

The rearrangement uses TRBV24-1 and TRBJ2-2; 7 bases are a match to TRBD1. Germline CDR1 and CDR2: KGHDR and SFDVKD. There are 16 residues in the CDR3. V gave up 4 bases and J gave up 1 base; unmatched junction bases: 5. The DNA of the CDR3 is TGTGCCACCAGTGACCGACAGGGCCAGAACACCGGGGAGCTGTTTTTT. This translates into CATSDRQGQNTGELFF.

The CDR3 DNA reads as TGTGCCAGCAGCTTGGGACAGGGGAGGGAGTACGAGCAGTACTTC. It is translated as CASSLGQGREYEQYF. The chain carries TRBV7-9 and TRBJ2-7, with TRBD1 identical over 10 bases. Germline CDR1 and CDR2: SEHNR and FQNEAQ (reference sequence). The CDR3 is 15 amino acids. Trimming removed 3 bases from V and 4 bases from J; junction bases left unmatched: 6.

This chain links TRBV9 with TRBJ1-4; D is unclear. Looked up from germline, CDR1 is SGDLS and CDR2 is YYNGEE. V lost 0 bases and J lost 7, with 13 bases in between. The CDR3 length is 15 residues. The CDR3 spells CASSVDGLMREKLFF. The CDR3 DNA follows: TGTGCCAGCAGCGTAGATGGACTGATGCGTGAAAAACTGTTTTTT.

The V and J genes are TRBV4-3 and TRBJ1-1; the D is unclear. CDR1 LGHNA and CDR2 YSLEER come from the germline V gene. V was trimmed by 1 base and J by 2 bases, leaving 11 bases between them. CDR3 size: 15 residues. Here the CDR3 DNA reads TGCGCCAGCAGCCAAGGTGATGGCTTAAACACTGAAGCTTTCTTT. It translates to CASSQGDGLNTEAFF.

The rearrangement links TRBV2 to TRBJ2-2, with a tentative D call TRBD1 (6 bases). Germline values: CDR1 SNHLY, CDR2 FYNNEI. The CDR3 loop spans 16 amino acids. Trimming took off 11 bases at V and 1 base at J, with 20 bases between the two ends. The DNA of the CDR3 is TGTGCCCAGCAAGGGGGTCGACACTTGAACACCGGGGAGCTGTTTTTT. It encodes CAQQGGRHLNTGELFF.